Shown below are 13 T cell receptor beta chains from a single sample sequenced in a study of regulatory T cells in long-lasting Graves disease. The time point here: persistent/refractory GD, antithyroid drugs over 5 years with positive TRAb. From RNA extracted from PBMCs, the TCR library was made. Libraries of TCR beta came from iRepertoire HTBI primers plus Arm-PCR of CDR3 regions. MiXCR was run by TCRdb on the multiplex PCR reads, yielding one entry per CDR3 protein. Counted here are some 420,000 distinct CDR3 sequences, about 20% occurring once; the ten biggest clones make up under 15%. Sequenced material: peripheral blood mononuclear cells (PBMCs), taken when the disease was refractory, from a patient treated with antithyroid drugs. The source is a female donor with Graves disease.

This clonotype has just a few counts. J is TRBJ1-1 and V is TRBV19; D unresolved. V was shortened by 5 bases and J by 1 base, with 11 bases between the two germline ends. CDR3 length: 14 residues. Germline loops: CDR1 LNHDA, CDR2 SQIVND (reference sequence). DNA for the CDR3: TGTGCCAGTAGTCCACTTGAAGGGAACACTGAAGCTTTCTTT. The encoded protein is CASSPLEGNTEAFF.

This sequence joins TRBV5-1 and TRBJ2-7; D unclear. In germline, CDR1 is SGHRS, CDR2 YFSETQ. This CDR3 is 13 amino acids long. The germline V and J ends were trimmed by 0 bases and 12 bases, with 16 bases remaining between them. DNA for the CDR3: TGCGCCAGCAGCTTGGGTTCAACACGTGAGTGGTACTTC. Translation: CASSLGSTREWYF.

This clonotype has just a few counts. The chain combines TRBV27 with TRBJ2-2; either TRBD1 or TRBD2 may fit D (5 bases each). Deletions cut 2 bases from V and 5 bases from J, with 12 bases between. The CDR3 runs 15 residues. CDR1 MNHEY and CDR2 SMNVEV come from the germline V gene (reference sequence). The CDR3 nucleotides read TGTGCCAGCAGTTTAGAAAGGGGAGTGACCGGGGAGCTGTTTTTT. This gives the protein CASSLERGVTGELFF.

This clonotype was picked up a small number of times. The rearrangement joins TRBV6-1 to TRBJ2-2; D may correspond to TRBD1 or TRBD2 (6 bases each). V was cut by 6 bases and J by 3 bases, with 14 bases left in between. Per germline, CDR1 MNHNS and CDR2 SASEGT. CDR3 size: 15 residues. CDR3 DNA: TGTGCCAGCAGAGGGGGGTCTAGGGACACCGGGGAGCTGTTTTTT. Protein sequence: CASRGGSRDTGELFF.

The table lists this clonotype with many counts. The V gene is TRBV29-1, the J gene TRBJ2-5; tentative D call: TRBD2 (6 bases). The germline gives CDR1 SQVTM, CDR2 ANQGSEA. This CDR3 region has 12 residues. The ends were cut back, 1 base at V and 4 bases at J, with 7 bases in the middle. This CDR3 is CSVEGGGETQYF. The CDR3 DNA is TGCAGCGTTGAAGGGGGAGGAGAGACCCAGTACTTC.

The chain employs TRBV15 and TRBJ1-4; 7 nucleotides agree with TRBD1. This CDR3 region has 14 residues. Unmatched junction bases numbered 8, after V lost 0 bases and J lost 13 bases. Germline CDR1 and CDR2: LNHNV and YYDKDF (reference sequence). The CDR3 region has the DNA TGTGCCACCAGCAGAGATTTAAGACAGGGCTCACTGTTTTTT. Its protein product is CATSRDLRQGSLFF.

Ten or more counts support this clonotype. This chain uses TRBV10-3 with TRBJ1-6; the match to TRBD1 covers 7 bases. V lost 4 bases and J lost 10; bases outside the gene matches: 4. The CDR3 has 13 amino acids. Per germline, CDR1 ENHRY and CDR2 SYGVKD. CDR3 loop: CAISVDRESPLHF. In DNA, the CDR3 is TGTGCCATCAGTGTCGACAGGGAATCACCCCTCCACTTT.

The chain links TRBV11-2 to TRBJ1-4; no firm D call. The V gene's germline CDR1 is SGHAT and CDR2 FQNNGV. The CDR3 contains 13 residues. The ends were cut back, 5 bases at V and 11 bases at J, with 15 bases in the middle. DNA for the CDR3: TGTGCCAGCAGCCTCGCCCCCCCCGATAAACTGTTTTTT. It is translated as CASSLAPPDKLFF.

This clonotype was picked up a small number of times. The CDR3 nucleotides are TGTGCCAGCAAATCGTTGTTTGACGCACTACGCGAGCAGTACTTC. Translation gives CASKSLFDALREQYF. This chain connects TRBV28 to TRBJ2-7; D ambiguous. Trimming took 7 bases from V and 6 from J, leaving 22 bases between them. This CDR3 contains 15 residues. Germline CDR1 and CDR2: MDHEN and SYDVKM.

This clonotype was seen a handful of times. The chain links TRBV18 to TRBJ2-5, with D possibly TRBD1 on 5 matching bases. V was cut by 3 bases and J by 2 bases, with 13 bases left in between. This CDR3 has 15 amino acids. Germline loops: CDR1 KGHSH, CDR2 LQKENI. The CDR3 here is CASSPPAGSQETQYF. In nucleotides, the CDR3 is TGTGCCAGCTCACCGCCGGCAGGGTCACAAGAGACCCAGTACTTC.

V usage is TRBV19 and J usage is TRBJ1-5; unclear D gene. This CDR3 has 14 amino acids. Looked up from germline, CDR1 is LNHDA and CDR2 is SQIVND (reference sequence). The germline V and J ends were trimmed by 3 bases and 3 bases, with 9 bases remaining between them. The CDR3 nucleotides are TGTGCCAGTAGTATGGGCCAGCTCAATCAGCCCCAGCATTTT. It codes for CASSMGQLNQPQHF.

The CDR3, as DNA: TGTGCCAGCATCTTTCGGGACACCTGGACAGATACGCAGTATTTT. Translated: CASIFRDTWTDTQYF. This chain uses TRBV6-1 with TRBJ2-3, with D tentatively TRBD1 (6 bases). Germline CDR1 MNHNS, CDR2 SASEGT. The CDR3 runs to 15 residues. The ends were cut back, 7 bases at V and 3 bases at J, with 17 bases in the middle.

This clonotype has at least ten counts. The chain couples TRBV20-1 to TRBJ2-5; 9 nucleotides line up with TRBD2. The CDR3 is made up of 14 amino acids. The germline V gene has CDR1 DFQATT and CDR2 SNEGSKA (reference sequence). The J segment lost 3 bases and the V segment lost 0 bases, leaving 2 bases of the junction unmatched. This chain's CDR3 is CSARESSGKETQYF. CDR3 nucleotides: TGCAGTGCTAGAGAGTCTAGCGGGAAAGAGACCCAGTACTTC.